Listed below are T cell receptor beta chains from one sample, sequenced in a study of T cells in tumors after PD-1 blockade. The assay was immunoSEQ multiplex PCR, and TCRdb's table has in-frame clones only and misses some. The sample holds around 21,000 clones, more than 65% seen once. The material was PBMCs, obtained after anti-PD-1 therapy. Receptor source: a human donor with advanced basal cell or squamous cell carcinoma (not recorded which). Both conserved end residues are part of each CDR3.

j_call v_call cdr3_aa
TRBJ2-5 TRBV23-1 CASSHRDSKPQETQYF
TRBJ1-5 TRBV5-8 CASSFPGVYGQPQHF
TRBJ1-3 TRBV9 CASSVLTGGSGNTIYF
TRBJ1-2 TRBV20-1 CSARDTRAYTF
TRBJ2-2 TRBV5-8 CASSGGRGRNTRNTGELFF
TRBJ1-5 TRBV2 CASGDGGMAQPQHF
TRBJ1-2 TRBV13 CASSRRDGNYGYTF
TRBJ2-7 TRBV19 CASSMGTGANYEQYF
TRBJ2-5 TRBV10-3 CAISDMAGEGTQYF
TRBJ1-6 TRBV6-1 CASSENRVDSPLHF
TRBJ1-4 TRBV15 CATSRGKQGINEKLFF
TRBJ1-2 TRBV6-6 CASSYSPGRYGYTF
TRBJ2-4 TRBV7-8 CASSLTGAKNIQYF
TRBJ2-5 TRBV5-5 CASSQGTIFDGETQYF
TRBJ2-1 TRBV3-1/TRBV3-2 CASSQELAGGNEQFF
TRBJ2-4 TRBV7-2 CASSLGASGGTNQYF
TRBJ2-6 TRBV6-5 CASSWDRGSGANVLTF
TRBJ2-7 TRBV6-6 CASRAGTNYEQYF
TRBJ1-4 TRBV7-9 CASSPRATNEKLFF
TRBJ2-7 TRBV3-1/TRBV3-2 CASSPRLQGSGTSEQYF
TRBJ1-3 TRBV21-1 CASSAGGPSGNTIYF
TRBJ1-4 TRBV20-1 CSAQENEKLFF
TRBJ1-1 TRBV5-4 CASSLTQQNTEAFF
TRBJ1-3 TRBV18 CASSVRVSSGNTIYF
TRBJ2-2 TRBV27 CASSLRYTGLAGGRRTGELFF
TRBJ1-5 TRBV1 CTSSQVWTGGLQPQHF
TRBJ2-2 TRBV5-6 CASSTPYTGELFF
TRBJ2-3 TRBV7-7 CASSLDGFSTDTQYF
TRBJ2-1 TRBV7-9 CASSFVTGSLYNEQFF
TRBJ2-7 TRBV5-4 CASSTGQGASYEQYF
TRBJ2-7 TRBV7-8 CASSPRSYEQYF
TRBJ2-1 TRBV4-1 CASSRSSGGAENEQFF
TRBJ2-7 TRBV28 CASSLGFSVDYEQYF
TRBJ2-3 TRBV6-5 CASSRGTGVTDTQYF
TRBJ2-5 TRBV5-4 CASSLDREETQYF
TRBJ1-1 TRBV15 CATSRNEFEAFF
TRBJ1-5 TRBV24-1 CATTAEDPGNQPQHF
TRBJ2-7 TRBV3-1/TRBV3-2 CASSPGLGEQYF
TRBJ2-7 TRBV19 CASSSRIHYEQYF
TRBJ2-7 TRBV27 CASSYRDRNYEQYF
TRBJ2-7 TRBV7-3 CASSPFPANSYEQYF
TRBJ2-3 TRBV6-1 CASSEDGRPTDTQYF
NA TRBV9 CASSVVPGGGYEQYF
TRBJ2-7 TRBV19 CASSTLQGAKYEQYF
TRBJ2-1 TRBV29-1 CSVIPQWTKDEQFF
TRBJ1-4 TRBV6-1 CASSDHGQAQGKKLFF
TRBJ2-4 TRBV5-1 CASSAGGAKNIQYF
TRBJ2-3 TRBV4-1 CASSQGLAHADTRYF
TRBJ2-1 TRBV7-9 CASSPPAVGEQFF
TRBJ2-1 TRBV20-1 CSARGRPAQFF
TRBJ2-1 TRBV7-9 CASSSAGGSQNEQFF
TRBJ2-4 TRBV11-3 CASSSRQGLAKNIQYF
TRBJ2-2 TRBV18 CASSSGLNTGELFF
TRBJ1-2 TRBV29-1 CSVVGQWGYTF
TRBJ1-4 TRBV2 CASRKDGATNEKLFF